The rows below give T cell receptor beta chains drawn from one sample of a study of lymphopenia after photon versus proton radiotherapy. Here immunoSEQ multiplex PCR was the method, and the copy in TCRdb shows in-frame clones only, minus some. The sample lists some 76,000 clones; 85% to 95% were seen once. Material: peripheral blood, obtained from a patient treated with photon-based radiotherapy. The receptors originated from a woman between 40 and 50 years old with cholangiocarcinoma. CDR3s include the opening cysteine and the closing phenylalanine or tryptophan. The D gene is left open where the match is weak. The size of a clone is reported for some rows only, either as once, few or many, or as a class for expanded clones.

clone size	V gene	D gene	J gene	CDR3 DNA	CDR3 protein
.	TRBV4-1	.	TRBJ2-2	TGCGCCAGCAGCCAAGAGATAGCCTCGAACACCGGGGAGCTGTTTTTT	CASSQEIASNTGELFF
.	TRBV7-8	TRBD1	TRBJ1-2	TGTGCCAGCAGCCCTGAGACAGGGGAACGCTATGGCTACACCTTC	CASSPETGERYGYTF
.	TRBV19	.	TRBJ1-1	TGTGCCAGTAGTATAGGTGGTCAGCCCGTGGGCACTGAAGCTTTCTTT	CASSIGGQPVGTEAFF
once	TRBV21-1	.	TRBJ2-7	TGTGCCAGCAGCAGAAAAGGAGGGGCAGGGACTTCTCGTGAGCAGTACTTC	CASSRKGGAGTSREQYF
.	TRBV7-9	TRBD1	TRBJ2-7	TGTGCCAGCAGCTTAGGGACAGGCGAGCAGTACTTC	CASSLGTGEQYF
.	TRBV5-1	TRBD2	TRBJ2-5	TGCGCCAGCAGCTCGAGCCAGCGGGGGGGCCGGGAGACCCAGTACTTC	CASSSSQRGGRETQYF
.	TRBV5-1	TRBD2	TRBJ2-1	TGCGCCAGCAGCCCGGGTTCCGGACTAGCGGGGGGGCCCTACAATGAGCAGTTCTTC	CASSPGSGLAGGPYNEQFF
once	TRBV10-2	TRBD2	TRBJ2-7	TGCGCCAGCAGTTCTAGCGGTTACGAGCAGTACTTC	CASSSSGYEQYF
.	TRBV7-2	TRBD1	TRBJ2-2	TGTGCCAGCAGCCGGGTGACAGGGGGCGTTTTCACCGGGGAGCTGTTTTTT	CASSRVTGGVFTGELFF
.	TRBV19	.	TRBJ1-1	TGTGCCAGTAGTTGGCGTGGGAACACTGAAGCTTTCTTT	CASSWRGNTEAFF
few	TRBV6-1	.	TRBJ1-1	TGTGCCAGCAGTGGTCAAGCTAGATATGAAGCTTTCTTT	CASSGQARYEAFF
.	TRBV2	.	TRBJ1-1	TGTGCCAGCAGACTTCGCAGGGAAACGGCCACTGAAGCTTTCTTT	CASRLRRETATEAFF
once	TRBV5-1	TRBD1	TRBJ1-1	TGCGCCAGCAGCCTTAGGACAGGTTCAGGTGAAGCTTTCTTT	CASSLRTGSGEAFF
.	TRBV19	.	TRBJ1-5	TGTGCCAGTAGTATAGTCAGTAATAGCAATCAGCCCCAGCATTTT	CASSIVSNSNQPQHF
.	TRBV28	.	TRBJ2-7	TGTGCCAGCAGTCCCCCCGCCAGGAAGTACGAGCAGTACTTC	CASSPPARKYEQYF
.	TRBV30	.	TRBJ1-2	TGTGCCTGGGGTTCAACAGGAAGTCCTGGCTACACCTTC	CAWGSTGSPGYTF
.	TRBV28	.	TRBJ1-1	TGTGCCAGCAACCCGAGGGTAGGAGTGAACACTGAAGCTTTCTTT	CASNPRVGVNTEAFF
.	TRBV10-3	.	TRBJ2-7	TGTGCCATCAGTGATCACGGGGACGCTACGCAGTACTTC	CAISDHGDATQYF
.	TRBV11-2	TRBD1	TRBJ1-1	TGTGCCAGCAGTGAAGACAGGGGGAGAAGGGAAGCTTTCTTT	CASSEDRGRREAFF
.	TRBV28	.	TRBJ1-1	TGTGCCAGCAGTGCTAGCGGGATGAACACTGAAGCTTTCTTT	CASSASGMNTEAFF
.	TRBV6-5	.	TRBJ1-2	TGTGCCAGCAGTCACAGCCGAGGTGGCTACACCTTC	CASSHSRGGYTF
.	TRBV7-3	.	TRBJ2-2	TGTGCCAGCAGCTTAACGGAGCGGCCCGGGGAGCTGTTTTTT	CASSLTERPGELFF
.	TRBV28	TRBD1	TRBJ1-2	TGTGCCAGCAGTACGGAGGGACAGGGTAACTATGGCTACACCTTC	CASSTEGQGNYGYTF
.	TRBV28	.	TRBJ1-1	TGTGCCAGCAGTGGGAACACTGAAGCTTTCTTT	CASSGNTEAFF
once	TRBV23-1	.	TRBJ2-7	TGCGCCAGCAGTCAAAAGAAACCCGAGCAGTACTTC	CASSQKKPEQYF
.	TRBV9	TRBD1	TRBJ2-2	TGTGCCAGCAGCGCCGCCGGGACAGGGGCGTCAATGACGAACACCGGGGAGCTGTTTTTT	CASSAAGTGASMTNTGELFF
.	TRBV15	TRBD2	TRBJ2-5	TGTGCCACCAGCAGAGATCCCGCTAGCGGAGAGACCCAGTACTTC	CATSRDPASGETQYF
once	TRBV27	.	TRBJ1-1	TGTGCCAGCAGTTCCGGGGGCCGATACACTGAAGCTTTCTTT	CASSSGGRYTEAFF
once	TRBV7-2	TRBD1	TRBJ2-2	TGTGCCAGCCGTCGCGGGACAGGGGACACCGGGGAGCTGTTTTTT	CASRRGTGDTGELFF
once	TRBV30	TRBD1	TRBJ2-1	TGTGCCTGGGACCCCCAAGGGGGACAGGGTTACAATGAGCAGTTCTTC	CAWDPQGGQGYNEQFF
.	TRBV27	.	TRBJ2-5	TGTGCCAGCAGTCCCGCTGGCGAGACCCAGTACTTC	CASSPAGETQYF
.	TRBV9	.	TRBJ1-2	TGTGCCAGCAGCGTAGAGGAGGGTAACTATGGCTACACCTTC	CASSVEEGNYGYTF
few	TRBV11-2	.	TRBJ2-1	TGTGCCAGCAGCTTCGTCCAGGGGCTCTTGGCCTACAATGAGCAGTTCTTC	CASSFVQGLLAYNEQFF
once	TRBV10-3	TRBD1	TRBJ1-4	TGTGCCACCAAGAGGGGGACAGGGACTGAAAAACTGTTTTTT	CATKRGTGTEKLFF
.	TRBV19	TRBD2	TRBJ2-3	TGTGCCAGTAGTACGTCCGGGACTAGCGATGCCCGGGGCACAGATACGCAGTATTTT	CASSTSGTSDARGTDTQYF
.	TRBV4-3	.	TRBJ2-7	TGCGCCAGCAGCCAAGATAACAACAGGGCTCGGGAGCAGTACTTC	CASSQDNNRAREQYF
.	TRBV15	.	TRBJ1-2	TGTGCCACCAGCAGAGGAGTTGAGGGGAACTATGGCTACACCTTC	CATSRGVEGNYGYTF
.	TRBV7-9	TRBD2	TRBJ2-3	TGTGCCAGCAGCTTATCTCTAGCGGGGGGAACCCCAGATACGCAGTATTTT	CASSLSLAGGTPDTQYF
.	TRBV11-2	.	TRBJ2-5	TGTGCCAGCACCACGACTGGGTCGGAGACCCAGTACTTC	CASTTTGSETQYF
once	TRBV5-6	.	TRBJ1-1	TGTGCCAGCAGCGTCAGGGGCTACACTGAAGCTTTCTTT	CASSVRGYTEAFF
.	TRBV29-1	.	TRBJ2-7	TGCAGCGTTGAATCTGCCAGGGACCACGAGCAGTACTTC	CSVESARDHEQYF
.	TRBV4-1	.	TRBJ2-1	TGCGCCAGCAGCCAAGAGGATGGCAGCAACAATGAGCAGTTCTTC	CASSQEDGSNNEQFF
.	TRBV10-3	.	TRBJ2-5	TGTGCCATCAGTAGGGACTCCCAAGAGACCCAGTACTTC	CAISRDSQETQYF
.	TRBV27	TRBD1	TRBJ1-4	TGTGCCAGCAGGGCTGGGGGACAGGGTATAGGCTTCAGGGAAAAACTGTTTTTT	CASRAGGQGIGFREKLFF
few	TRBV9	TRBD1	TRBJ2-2	TGTGCCAGCAGCTCCACCGGACAGGGGAACACCGGGGAGCTGTTTTTT	CASSSTGQGNTGELFF
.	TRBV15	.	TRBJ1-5	TGTGCCACCAGCAGATCCAGGGTAAATCAGCCCCAGCATTTT	CATSRSRVNQPQHF
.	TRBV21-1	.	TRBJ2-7	TGTGCCAGCAGCAAAGTGGGACTAGCGAGATACGAGCAGTACTTC	CASSKVGLARYEQYF
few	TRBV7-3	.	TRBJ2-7	TGTGCCAGCAGCTTTAGCGAGCAGTACTTC	CASSFSEQYF
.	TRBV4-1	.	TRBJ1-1	TGCGCCAGCAGCGGCCTTTTAAAGGGCACTGAAGCTTTCTTT	CASSGLLKGTEAFF
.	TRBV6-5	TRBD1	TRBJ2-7	TGTGCCAGCAGTTACTCGTTGGACAGGTGGTACGAGCAGTACTTC	CASSYSLDRWYEQYF
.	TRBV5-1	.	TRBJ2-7	TGCGCCAGCAGCTTGGAACGGGTCTACGAGCAGTACTTC	CASSLERVYEQYF
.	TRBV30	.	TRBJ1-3	TGTGCCTGGAATCCGGGGACGTCTGGAAACACCATATATTTT	CAWNPGTSGNTIYF
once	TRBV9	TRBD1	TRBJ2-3	TGTGCCAGCAGCATGACCGGGACAGGGATCGGCACAGATACGCAGTATTTT	CASSMTGTGIGTDTQYF
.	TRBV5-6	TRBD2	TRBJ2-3	TGTGCCAGCAGCATCCCGGGACTAAGTTCAGATACGCAGTATTTT	CASSIPGLSSDTQYF
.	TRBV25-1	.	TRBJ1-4	TGTGCCAGCAGTGCTCCGGGACCTTGGGAAGCTAATGAAAAACTGTTTTTT	CASSAPGPWEANEKLFF